This T cell receptor (beta chain) was identified during a study of CD4 T cells in relation to SARS-CoV-2 and coronaviruses. Study in general: The HLA restriction of the shared crossreactive spike epitopes was mapped.

In regard to this clone: The antigen remains unidentified.

Uncultured naive and memory CD4+ T cells supplied DNA for deep TCR-beta sequencing. The data were produced by immunoSEQ multiplex PCR, yet TCRdb's version contains in-frame clones alone and is incomplete. The table shows some 65,000 clones, with over 70% occurring only once. Points from the study as a whole: Memory recall responses, not primary responses primed in culture, are what the assay detects.

Unexposed donor CD4+ T cells date from about 2010-2019, before the COVID-19 pandemic. Germline CDR1 SGHTA, CDR2 FQGTGA. Losses at the gene ends were 5 bases for V and 2 bases for J; bases not matched to a gene: 6. The CDR3 is 16 amino acids. The chain employs TRBV7-3 and TRBJ2-1; 10 bases are shared with TRBD2. The sample taken for sequencing was memory CD4+ T cells from PBMCs. The source is a human donor in good health. The CDR3 bases are TGTGCCAGCAGCCCCGCCGGACTAGCGGCCTACAATGAGCAGTTCTTC. Its translation is CASSPAGLAAYNEQFF.